This T cell receptor beta chain originates from a study of T cell changes during pregnancy in multiple sclerosis. The CDR3 has 11 residues. From germline, CDR1 is DFQATT and CDR2 SNEGSKA (reference sequence). Trimming stripped 5 bases from V and 4 bases from J, with 8 bases between. Sequencing used immunoSEQ multiplex PCR; TCRdb keeps in-frame clones, though not all of them. This table holds tens of thousands of clones, approximately 95% found once. The chain couples TRBV20-1 to TRBJ1-2; D remains unclear. The clonotype was recovered from a female donor with multiple sclerosis, enrolled in a pregnancy study. The sample was peripheral blood, taken in the first trimester of pregnancy. This CDR3 reads CSAYSGYGYTF. The CDR3 DNA sequence: TGCAGTGCTTATTCAGGCTATGGCTACACCTTC.